This TCR beta chain was retrieved from a study of blood T cell repertoires in COVID-19 (dated by TCRdb to 2018 to 2021). For context, the study as a whole: Samples from collaborators originated in the United States, Italy and Spain and spanned both the acute and convalescent phases of COVID-19. The prospective study material was composed of cDNA or gDNA derived from T cells, B-cell-depleted T cells, or PBMCs. Subjects who had been exposed to COVID-19, were actively infected with it, or had recovered from it provided the deeply sampled blood TCRbeta repertoires that made up the dataset. A freely available public database, intended as a resource for researchers studying the immune response to SARS-CoV-2, is where the repertoires were released. The samples were drawn from the first 160 participants of the ongoing ImmuneRACE study and from 1,254 subjects provided by 6 global collaborators. The sample metadata nearly always contained a de-identified subject ID, COVID-19 status, age in years and sex. Where HLA class I and class II types were available, the types were taken from metadata supplied by the sample provider, not from assay-based typing.

The immunoSEQ Assay, a bias-controlled multiplex PCR, was used to amplify TCRbeta CDR3 regions from genomic DNA. Per the source publication's procedure: Nucleated cell counts per sample were estimated from amplification of reference gene primers within the assay. To quantify the absolute abundance of each unique TCRbeta CDR3 rearrangement, sequence reads were collapsed and filtered. Productive Simpson clonality was computed per sample as the square root of Simpson's diversity index over productive rearrangements. TCRdb took over this immuneACCESS table, retaining in-frame rearrangements with V and J assigned. Such tables are incomplete; in checked studies, under half of the missing clones stem from an unresolved V gene, and the remainder is unexplained. V and J calls plus clone size are reproduced from that table; the DNA served to infer D and trimming. This sample holds about 180,000 clones; more than 85% were observed only once. The ten largest clones capture 1.2% of the sample.

The germline V gene (reference sequence) supplies CDR1 SGHAT and CDR2 FQDESV. Trimmed from V: 1 base; trimmed from J: 4 bases; junction bases lacking a gene match: 3. Including cysteine and phenylalanine, the CDR3 has 15 amino acids. The only DNA kept is the CDR3, 45 bases in frame from the first base. Participants in the prospective study were aged roughly 18 to 95 years, lived in approximately 26 United States geographic areas, and enrolled through a virtual design. In the prospective study, cohorts were assigned on the basis of participant-reported clinical history obtained from a screening survey and a study questionnaire. Mobile phlebotomists in the prospective study collected whole blood, serum and a nasopharyngeal or oropharyngeal swab from every participant. Additional blood draws and questionnaires over a 2-month period could optionally be provided by prospective study participants. Before DNA extraction, blood samples from the prospective study were shipped at room temperature or frozen.

This clone has just a few counts. Its antigen target is currently unknown. It has no much larger one-base neighbor in the sample; base qualities were not kept. Other nucleotide sequences from this sample produce the same CDR3. What the work shows at the level of the full study, not this receptor alone: Clinical and demographic metadata were provided uncurated, with the amount varying by source and participant.

Recombination connected TRBV11-1 to TRBJ2-3, and 9 junction bases match TRBD2. The sequence was obtained from a human donor with acute COVID-19. The donor label of this sample is uncertain. The sequenced material came from PBMCs or T cells enriched from blood (not recorded which). CDR3 protein: CASSLVGGGADTQYF. The nucleotide sequence reads as follows: TGTGCCAGCAGCTTAGTCGGCGGGGGGGCAGATACGCAGTATTTT.